This TCR beta chain was retrieved from a study of T cell repertoires in cytomegalovirus infection (dated by TCRdb to between 2018 and 2021). Regarding the research as a whole: The peptide stimulations were aimed at well-studied HLA-B-restricted epitopes as well as recently identified HLA-C-restricted CMV epitopes, whose presentation resists viral immunomodulation. Donor HLA type was relevant to the analysis, because carriage of CMV infection together with the matching HLA type was indicated by public TCR beta signatures.

Findings and caveats that apply to the study as a whole: The ex vivo response was dominated by HLA-C-restricted CMV-specific TCR beta clonotypes, which also provided the single most frequent clonotype in two of eight donors. In both this cohort and an independent roughly 330-donor cohort, the cumulative frequency of public TCR beta family members distinguished carriers of CMV infection plus the relevant HLA type.

V is trimmed back by 0 bases and J by 5 bases, and the junction contains 5 bases that no gene match accounts for. The CDR3 has 15 amino acids, counting the end cysteine and phenylalanine. Only CDR3 DNA remains: 45 bases, in frame from the first base. According to the germline V gene, CDR1 reads SGDLS and CDR2 reads YYNGEE. Note on this clonotype: The clone's antigen remains unknown. Base qualities are not at hand, and no much larger clone is one base apart.

The instrument was an Illumina HiSeq 1500. The public reads were run again by TCRdb, first through fastp at Q25 and then through MiXCR, and only productive beta chains were kept. Records with the same CDR3 protein are collapsed into one entry carrying the most frequent genes and DNA. For this sample the table gives approximately 1,000,000 distinct CDR3 sequences, of which less than 35% were detected only once. 11% to 15% of the sample is taken by the ten largest. The sample's treatment or condition label, in plain terms: in vitro stimulation with specific CMV peptide epitopes to enrich CMV-specific T cells.

The sequence came from a human donor in good health (CMV status not recorded). Some clones in this sample may be carry-over from other donors' samples. Here the chain combines TRBV9 and TRBJ2-5, and TRBD2 aligns with 9 junction nucleotides. This specimen was cultured CD8+ T cells from PBMCs, taken from culture after CMV antigen stimulation. The CDR3 region has the sequence CASSVGGGARETQYF. The DNA is as follows: TGTGCCAGCAGCGTAGGCGGGGGGGCCAGGGAGACCCAGTACTTC.